This T cell receptor beta chain was observed in a study of T cells after yellow fever vaccination. Overall study results and limits: When the response was secondary, it was weaker but reached its peak faster, day 5 versus 15. Most primary-vaccination clones reappeared after the booster (approximately 95% CD4, approximately 88% CD8).

On this clonotype itself: What it binds is unknown.

Germline CDR1 is ENHRY and CDR2 is SYGVKD. This CDR3 comprises 14 residues. The ends lost 10 bases at V and 8 bases at J; junction bases unmatched: 8. TCRdb used MiXCR to reprocess the 5' RACE reads, holding one entry per CDR3 protein. The sample records 300,000 to 400,000 distinct CDR3 sequences, 8.7% being singletons. The receptor was derived from a man younger than 35 who received the YFV17D yellow fever vaccine. J is TRBJ2-4 and V is TRBV10-3; 13 bases align to TRBD2. This specimen consisted of PBMCs, obtained on the day of the first yellow fever vaccination. The CDR3 DNA follows: TGTGCCACCCGAGACGGGACTAGCGGGGACATTCAGTACTTC. Protein sequence: CATRDGTSGDIQYF.